A single sample gave rise to the 32 T cell receptor beta chains below, sequenced in a study of tumor and adjacent non-tumor tissue in lung cancer. A modified ARM-PCR protocol with three rounds of nested PCR amplified TCRbeta. MiXCR, run by TCRdb on the multiplex PCR reads, gives a single entry per CDR3 protein. The sample comprises 50,000 or so distinct CDR3 sequences, 74% of which are singletons, and roughly a quarter rests with the top ten. This sample's RNA came from whole unsorted tissue. More than 3 cm separated this lung sample from the edge of the tumor. The sample comprised distant non-tumor lung tissue. The source of these receptors is a woman aged 55 to 70 with non-small cell lung cancer.

This sequence joins TRBV10-3 and TRBJ1-2; D remains ambiguous. This CDR3 is built from 17 residues. Trimming pared 0 bases from V and 2 bases from J, leaving 16 bases between. The germline gives CDR1 ENHRY, CDR2 SYGVKD. CDR3 sequence: CAISESNLPDLNYGYTF. Here the CDR3 DNA reads TGTGCCATCAGTGAGTCGAATCTCCCGGATCTGAACTATGGCTACACCTTC.

With respect to this clonotype: Germline and junction disagree at one end, which may indicate a read error. The gene calls are TRBV11-2 and TRBJ2-7; 7 nucleotides line up with TRBD1. This CDR3 has 14 amino acids. Germline V gene sequence: CDR1 SGHAT, CDR2 FQNNGV. The DNA for the CDR3 is TGTGCCAGCACTTGGGACAGCGGAGGATACGGGCAGTACTTC. This gives the protein CASTWDSGGYGQYF.

For this clonotype: The germline gene is not matched at one end of the junction; a read error may be the cause. The chain has TRBV11-3 and TRBJ2-7, with D tentatively TRBD2 (5 bases). Germline values: CDR1 SGHNT, CDR2 YENEEA. This CDR3 contains 14 residues. The CDR3 reads CASSLDTGTNEQYF. In DNA, the CDR3 is TGTGCCAGCAGCTTAGATACGGGAACGAACGAACAGTACTTC.

V and J are TRBV6-1 and TRBJ2-5; D may correspond to TRBD1 or TRBD2 (7 bases each). This CDR3 is built from 14 residues. Germline V CDR1 and CDR2: MNHNS, SASEGT. V lost 5 bases, J lost 7 bases, and 17 bases lay in between. The CDR3 DNA sequence: TGTGCCAGCAGTATGGGACAGCGGGGAGGGACCCAGTACTTC. Encoded protein: CASSMGQRGGTQYF.

A note on this clonotype: As the CDR3 is not closed by the conserved phenylalanine or tryptophan, this likely results from a read error. The DNA is omitted, as the CDR3 cannot be located on it reliably, and the CDR3 follows TCRdb's listing. The gene calls are TRBV14 and TRBJ2-7; the listed D gene, TRBD2, was not tested against the DNA. CDR1 and CDR2 (germline): SGHDN, FVKESK. Ends included, the CDR3 has 14 residues. This CDR3 reads CASSQERVARLMYL.

This clonotype was picked up a small number of times. A much bigger clone sits one base away, suggesting this may be a read error. The gene calls are TRBV20-1 and TRBJ2-5, with 13 bases aligning to TRBD2. The CDR3 is made up of 13 amino acids. Germline V CDR1 and CDR2: DFQATT, SNEGSKA (reference sequence). The CDR3 sequence is CNAQGLAGETQYF. In nucleotides, the CDR3 is TGCAATGCACAGGGACTAGCGGGGGAGACCCAGTACTTC.

For this clonotype: As the CDR3 is not closed by the conserved phenylalanine or tryptophan, this likely results from a read error. The rearrangement joins TRBV29-1 to TRBJ1-1; D not certain. CDR3 length: 12 amino acids. CDR1 and CDR2 from the germline V gene are SQVTM and ANQGSEA. The V end lost 8 bases, the J end lost 1 base, and 11 bases lay between the germline ends. The CDR3 protein is CSLLPGNTEAFL. CDR3 bases: TGCAGCCTGCTCCCAGGGAACACTGAAGCTTTCCTT.

This clonotype occurred many times. The V and J genes are TRBV7-9 and TRBJ1-5, with TRBD1 identical over 8 bases. The germline CDR1 and CDR2 sequences are SEHNR and FQNEAQ (reference sequence). The CDR3 has 14 residues. V lost 6 bases and J lost 7; bases outside the gene matches: 8. The CDR3: CASSPQGEGQPQHF. The CDR3, as DNA: TGTGCCAGCAGTCCACAGGGGGAGGGACAGCCCCAGCATTTT.

Remarks on this clonotype: This CDR3 is missing its conserved last phenylalanine or tryptophan, likely due to a read error. J is TRBJ1-1 and V is TRBV11-2; D unclear. The CDR3 consists of 13 residues. Germline CDR1 SGHAT, CDR2 FQNNGV. Trimming removed 5 bases at V and 3 bases at J, with 10 bases between. The CDR3 DNA sequence: TGTGCCAGCAGCCCAGATGGGTACACTGAAGCTTTCATT. Protein product: CASSPDGYTEAFI.

As for this clonotype: A junction end diverges from the germline sequence, so it may reflect a read error. The chain is built from TRBV6-2 or TRBV6-3 and TRBJ2-3, with a weak D call TRBD1 (6 bases). The CDR3 runs 15 residues. The germline V gene encodes CDR1 MNHEY and CDR2 SVGEGT. CDR3 sequence reads: CASRPDEGVADTHYF. CDR3 coding DNA: TGTGCCAGCAGACCGGACGAGGGGGTGGCAGATACGCACTATTTT.

The chain couples TRBV4-2 to TRBJ2-1; the match to TRBD2 covers 10 bases. Germline V CDR1 and CDR2: LGHNA, YNFKEQ. The trim removed 11 bases at V and 7 bases at J, leaving 23 bases unmatched. The length of the CDR3 is 18 residues. The CDR3 coding sequence is TGTGCCGTCAGCCCGCTCAGTGGGGGACTAGCGTTTGAGAATGAGCAGTTCTTC. Translating gives CAVSPLSGGLAFENEQFF.

This clonotype was seen many times. The chain carries TRBV7-3 and TRBJ1-1, with 9 bases identical to TRBD1. This CDR3 is built from 13 residues. Trimming cost V 4 bases and J 4 bases; bases outside gene matches: 1. The germline CDR1 and CDR2 sequences are SGHTA and FQGTGA. The CDR3 DNA reads TGTGCCAGCAGCTCGGACAGGGGCACTGAAGCTTTCTTT. Residues: CASSSDRGTEAFF.

A word on this clonotype: An end of the junction differs from the germline gene, which may be a read error. V and J are TRBV6-5 and TRBJ2-5; no firm D call. Germline assignment: CDR1 MNHEY and CDR2 SVGAGI. The CDR3 covers 11 residues. The CDR3 DNA follows: TGTGCCAGCATCGCTGGAGAGACTCAGTACTTC. Its protein product is CASIAGETQYF.

Comment on this clonotype: Compared with germline, one end of the junction differs, possibly owing to a read error. The chain employs TRBV5-4 and TRBJ2-7; 9 bases are a match to TRBD1. This CDR3 has 13 residues. The germline V gene encodes CDR1 SGHNT and CDR2 YYREEE (reference sequence). CDR3 region: CAGSSGDRAVQYF. For the CDR3, the DNA is TGTGCCGGCAGCAGCGGGGACAGGGCCGTGCAGTATTTC.

There are a few counts of this clonotype. The chain joins TRBV11-1 to TRBJ1-1; a weak D match, TRBD1 (5 bases). The CDR3 totals 13 residues. Germline lookup yields CDR1 SGHAT and CDR2 FQDESV (reference sequence). Trimming took 5 bases from V and 2 from J, leaving 9 bases between them. The CDR3 bases are TGTGCCAGCAGCCGGGACCGCAACACTGAAGCTTTCTTT. It encodes CASSRDRNTEAFF.

This clonotype was observed at least ten times. This chain joins TRBV4-3 and TRBJ2-2, with 8 bases lining up with TRBD2. The V gene's germline CDR1 is LGHNA and CDR2 YSLEER. V trimming: 1 base; J trimming: 7 bases; junction bases outside the gene matches: 2. The CDR3 loop spans 14 amino acids. The CDR3 region is CASSQGGGFGELFF. Here the CDR3 DNA reads TGCGCCAGCAGCCAAGGCGGGGGGTTCGGGGAGCTGTTTTTT.

For this clonotype: The junction shows a germline mismatch at one end, possibly a read error. The chain links TRBV4-3 to TRBJ2-5; TRBD1 aligns across 8 bases. The CDR3 consists of 16 residues. Germline CDR1 LGHNA, CDR2 YSLEER. The CDR3 is CVSSRYFQGAAETQYF. The CDR3 DNA reads TGCGTCAGCAGCCGATATTTCCAGGGGGCCGCAGAGACCCAGTACTTC.

This clonotype was observed many times. V gene TRBV6-5 combines with J gene TRBJ1-2; no clear D gene. Per the germline V gene, CDR1 is MNHEY and CDR2 is SVGAGI. Trimming stripped 6 bases from V and 4 bases from J, with 15 bases between. The CDR3 is 14 residues long. CDR3 protein: CASRARANSYGYTF. The DNA of the CDR3 is TGTGCCAGCAGAGCTAGGGCGAATAGCTATGGCTACACCTTC.

This clonotype was seen only once. As the CDR3 is not closed by the conserved phenylalanine or tryptophan, this likely results from a read error. V is TRBV6-5 and J is TRBJ2-6; D possibly corresponds to TRBD1 (5 bases). The CDR3 totals 14 residues. The germline gives CDR1 MNHEY, CDR2 SVGAGI. CDR3 region: CASSYASGANILTI. The CDR3 nucleotides read TGTGCCAGCAGTTACGCCTCTGGGGCCAACATCCTGACTATC.

Regarding this clonotype: This may arise from a read error, as a much more abundant clone is one base away. The chain links TRBV16 to TRBJ2-7, with 8 positions matching TRBD2. Germline values: CDR1 KGHSY, CDR2 FQNENV. This CDR3 is 14 amino acids long. V shed 0 bases and J 6 bases; nucleotides not matched to a gene: 4. CDR3 nucleotides: TGTGCCAGCAGCCAATCGGGACTAGTCAGCGAGCAGTACTTC. This sequence encodes CASSQSGLVSEQYF.

As to this clonotype: This is likely a read error, given that the CDR3 carries no conserved phenylalanine or tryptophan at its end. The rearrangement links TRBV29-1 to TRBJ1-1; D not certain. The CDR3 length is 11 residues. Germline CDR1 SQVTM, CDR2 ANQGSEA. The germline V and J ends were trimmed by 3 bases and 8 bases, with 10 bases remaining between them. The chain's CDR3 is CSVERSWEAFV. The CDR3 bases are TGCAGCGTTGAGAGGAGTTGGGAAGCTTTCGTT.

The rearrangement uses TRBV6-6 and TRBJ1-1; D is uncertain. CDR1 MNHNY and CDR2 SVGAGI come from the germline V gene (reference sequence). The V end lost 6 bases, the J end lost 5 bases, and 16 bases lay between the germline ends. The CDR3 has 14 amino acids. The CDR3 region has the DNA TGTGCCAGCAGCATACTTTTAGATGGGACTGAAGCTTTCTTT. Translation: CASSILLDGTEAFF.

Worth noting for this clonotype: The junction shows a germline mismatch at one end, possibly a read error. This chain uses TRBV5-6 with TRBJ2-1; 10 bases map to TRBD2. The CDR3 has 17 residues. CDR1 is SGHDT, CDR2 YYEEEE, per germline. The CDR3 spells CTSSLLSSGGAWNEQFF. CDR3 nucleotide sequence: TGTACCAGCAGCTTGTTATCCAGCGGGGGGGCTTGGAATGAGCAGTTTTTC.

This clonotype was recorded a few times. CDR3 loop: CASRPTAGGNKQFF. In DNA, the CDR3 is TGTGCCAGCAGGCCTACGGCAGGGGGGAATAAGCAGTTCTTC. This rearrangement joins TRBV11-2 to TRBJ2-1; the D gene is possibly TRBD1 (7 bases). The CDR3 loop spans 14 amino acids. CDR1 and CDR2 from the germline V gene are SGHAT and FQNNGV. V was shortened by 6 bases and J by 11 bases, with 20 bases between the two germline ends.

The chain has TRBV12-3 or TRBV12-4 and TRBJ2-3; tentative D call: TRBD1 (6 bases). CDR3 size: 16 residues. Trimming removed 11 bases from V and 3 bases from J, with 24 bases in between. The CDR3 nucleotides read TGTGCCTTCAGTTCAACCGGGACAAGGGCGACAGATACGCAGTATTTT. It is translated as CAFSSTGTRATDTQYF.

In the case of this clonotype: Germline is not matched at one junction end, which may reflect a read error. The gene calls are TRBV6-5 and TRBJ2-2, with TRBD2 as a possible D gene (5 bases). Germline loops: CDR1 MNHEY, CDR2 SVGAGI. The CDR3 is made up of 12 amino acids. CDR3 sequence (DNA): TGTGCTAGCAGTTACAAAGTCGGGGAACTGTTTTTT. Translated: CASSYKVGELFF.

This clonotype was observed a single time. The V gene is TRBV4-3, the J gene TRBJ1-1; perhaps TRBD1 as D (5 bases). Germline-derived CDR1 and CDR2 are LGHNA and YSLEER. The length of the CDR3 is 16 residues. V was clipped by 1 base and J by 12 bases, with 24 bases between them. The CDR3 is CASSQGAAGEDTETFF. The CDR3 nucleotides read TGCGCCAGCAGCCAAGGGGCGGCGGGGGAGGACACCGAAACTTTCTTT.

Remarks on this clonotype: One end of the junction fails to match germline, which may point to a read error. J is TRBJ1-1 and V is TRBV4-1, with 7 bases aligning to TRBD1. This CDR3 comprises 18 residues. Germline V lookup: CDR1 MGHRA, CDR2 YSYEKL. The CDR3 is CSSSQEFSRGQRTGEAFF. Here the CDR3 DNA reads TGCTCCAGCAGCCAAGAGTTCAGTCGGGGACAGCGGACGGGGGAAGCTTTCTTT.

Concerning this clonotype itself: The junction does not match germline at one end; this may be a read error. V usage is TRBV14 and J usage is TRBJ2-3; 8 bases match TRBD1. Per germline, CDR1 SGHDN and CDR2 FVKESK. The CDR3 is 17 residues long. CDR3 in DNA: TGTCCCAGCAGCCAAGAACGGAGACAGGGGATGACGGATACGCAGTATTTT. Translated: CPSSQERRQGMTDTQYF. Filled out from reference TRBV14 and TRBJ2-3, the complete variable domain reads EAGVTQFPSHSVIEKGQTVTLRCDPISGHDNLYWYRRVMGKEIKFLLHFVKESKQDESGMPNNRFLAERTGGTYSTLKVQPAELEDSGVYFCPSSQERRQGMTDTQYFGPGTRLTVL.

This clonotype was seen at least ten times. This chain connects TRBV12-3 or TRBV12-4 to TRBJ2-2; no definite D call. The CDR3 consists of 14 residues. V was cut by 6 bases and J by 4 bases, with 12 bases left in between. In DNA form, the CDR3 reads TGTGCCAGCAGCTTTAGTCCGGCCACCGGGGAGCTGTTTTTT. This encodes CASSFSPATGELFF.

As to this clonotype: A much larger clone lies a single base off, so this may be a read error. Here the CDR3 reads CSAPGPNKQFF. The CDR3 nucleotides are TGCAGTGCCCCGGGGCCCAATAAGCAGTTCTTC. The rearrangement uses TRBV20-1 and TRBJ2-1, with D possibly called TRBD1 or TRBD2 (5 bases each). CDR3 length: 11 residues. CDR1 DFQATT and CDR2 SNEGSKA come from the germline V gene (reference sequence).

This clonotype was counted a single time. J is TRBJ2-3 and V is TRBV28; a possible D gene is TRBD1 (6 bases). CDR1 and CDR2 (germline): MDHEN, SYDVKM. Trimming stripped 9 bases from V and 5 bases from J, with 21 bases between. This CDR3 contains 15 residues. The CDR3 DNA sequence: TGTGCCAGTTGTCCTGGGGGCTCGGGCCTAGATACGCAGTATTTT. It translates to CASCPGGSGLDTQYF.